One and the same sample provided the 26 T cell receptor beta chains below, sequenced in a study of tumour-infiltrating T cells in Burkitt lymphoma. TCRdb's table, derived via immunoSEQ multiplex PCR, lists solely in-frame clones and lacks some. The table records 14,000 or so clones, 30% of them present only once. Sequenced material: tumor tissue. Receptor source: a human donor with diffuse large B-cell lymphoma.

The rearrangement uses TRBV5-4 and TRBJ2-3; 9 bases line up with TRBD2. Germline CDR1 SGHNT, CDR2 YYREEE (reference sequence). The CDR3 totals 15 residues. V trimming: 5 bases; J trimming: 0 bases; junction bases outside the gene matches: 4. The CDR3 bases are TGTGCCAGCAGTAAAACTAGCGGGAGCACAGATACGCAGTATTTT. Its protein is CASSKTSGSTDTQYF.

V gene TRBV19 combines with J gene TRBJ1-5; no reliable D call. Trimming left V 8 bases short and J 4 bases short, with 12 bases between. The CDR3 length is 13 residues. CDR1 and CDR2 from the germline V gene are LNHDA and SQIVND (reference sequence). In DNA, the CDR3 is TGTGCCAGTGCGGGGAGAGGTAATCAGCCCCAGCATTTT. This encodes CASAGRGNQPQHF.

This clone is labeled medium-sized. The CDR3 loop reads CASGLQGSTEAFF. The CDR3 DNA follows: TGTGCCAGCGGACTACAGGGTTCCACTGAAGCTTTCTTT. This chain links TRBV27 with TRBJ1-1; TRBD1 might be the D (6 bases). This CDR3 region has 13 residues. V shed 8 bases and J shed 4 bases, with 14 bases lying between them. Germline V lookup: CDR1 MNHEY, CDR2 SMNVEV (reference sequence).

The CDR3 loop is CASSQAGLAQAEDTQYF. The DNA of the CDR3 is TGTGCCAGCAGCCAAGCCGGACTAGCGCAGGCGGAAGATACGCAGTATTTT. The genes are TRBV4-2 and TRBJ2-3; TRBD2 agrees at 9 bases. From germline, CDR1 is LGHNA and CDR2 YNFKEQ. The CDR3 has 17 amino acids. Unmatched junction bases numbered 10, after V lost 1 base and J lost 5 bases.

J is TRBJ2-5 and V is TRBV29-1, with 7 positions matching TRBD2. The CDR3 is made up of 16 amino acids. Germline V gene data show CDR1 as SQVTM and CDR2 as ANQGSEA. Losses at the gene ends were 1 base for V and 0 bases for J; bases not matched to a gene: 8. The DNA for the CDR3 is TGCAGCGTTGAAGGGACCTCTAGCGGAAACCAAGAGACCCAGTACTTC. Translating gives CSVEGTSSGNQETQYF.

This chain uses TRBV7-8 with TRBJ1-4, with a possible D match to TRBD1 (5 bases). V lost 1 base and J 7 bases, leaving 10 bases between the germline ends. The V gene's germline CDR1 is SGHVS and CDR2 FQNEAQ. CDR3 size: 14 residues. DNA for the CDR3: TGTGCCAGCAGCTTAGGACAGAGATTTGAAAAACTGTTTTTT. It codes for CASSLGQRFEKLFF.

The chain uses TRBV11-2 and TRBJ2-1; D remains ambiguous. The length of the CDR3 is 12 residues. CDR1 is SGHAT, CDR2 FQNNGV, per germline. V dropped 5 bases and J dropped 10 bases, with 12 bases sitting between them. This CDR3 reads CASSAAGTEQFF. The CDR3 nucleotides read TGTGCCAGCAGCGCAGCAGGCACCGAGCAGTTCTTC.

The chain couples TRBV7-8 to TRBJ2-7; 8 nucleotides align to TRBD1. There are 14 residues in the CDR3. Germline V gene sequence: CDR1 SGHVS, CDR2 FQNEAQ. V shed 8 bases, J shed 1 base, and the junction held 7 bases outside the gene matches. The CDR3 DNA reads TGTGCCAGCGTACCACAGGGGGTATCCTACGAGCAGTACTTC. Protein sequence: CASVPQGVSYEQYF.

There are a few counts of this clone. The gene calls are TRBV5-1 and TRBJ2-7, with 8 bases that match TRBD2. J gave up 13 bases and V 0 bases, and 15 bases lay outside the gene matches. CDR3 length equals 15 residues. Germline V gives CDR1 SGHRS, CDR2 YFSETQ. CDR3 DNA: TGCGCCAGCAGCTTGGTCGCGGGGGGATTGGATAGCGGATACTTC. Amino acids: CASSLVAGGLDSGYF.

The chain combines TRBV9 with TRBJ2-6; the D gene could be TRBD1 or TRBD2 (7 bases each). V lost 5 bases and J 1 base, leaving 22 bases between the germline ends. The CDR3 spans 19 residues. Germline CDR1 SGDLS, CDR2 YYNGEE. CDR3 residues: CASSDSRGGGSSGANVLTF. The DNA of the CDR3 is TGTGCCAGCAGTGACTCTCGGGGAGGGGGCAGTTCTGGGGCCAACGTCCTGACTTTC.

This clone was recorded a few times. V usage is TRBV19 and J usage is TRBJ1-5, with D tentatively TRBD1 (6 bases). Between the trimmed V and J ends, which lost 6 bases and 6 bases, there was a span of 9 bases. Germline V CDR1 and CDR2: LNHDA, SQIVND (reference sequence). The CDR3 has 12 amino acids. The CDR3 protein is CASSRGSQPQHF. DNA for the CDR3: TGTGCCAGTAGCAGGGGATCTCAGCCCCAGCATTTT.

This clone was picked up a small number of times. The chain combines TRBV10-2 with TRBJ2-7; D unresolved. The CDR3 covers 14 residues. V dropped 5 bases and J dropped 6 bases, with 17 bases sitting between them. CDR1 is WSHSY and CDR2 is SAAADI in the germline V gene. CDR3 coding DNA: TGCGCCAGCAGTATCGTATGGGGTGGTGGCGAGCAGTACTTC. This translates into CASSIVWGGGEQYF.

This clone showed up just a few times. This chain connects TRBV7-2 to TRBJ2-7, with 7 bases that match TRBD1. Germline CDR1 and CDR2: SGHTA and FQGNSA. V gave up 3 bases and J gave up 5 bases; unmatched junction bases: 7. The CDR3 has 14 residues. CDR3 loop: CASSFTDRDHEQYF. CDR3 DNA sequence: TGTGCCAGCAGCTTCACAGACAGGGACCACGAGCAGTACTTC. The variable domain in full, completed from reference TRBV7-2 and TRBJ2-7, reads GAGVSQSPSNKVTEKGKDVELRCDPISGHTALYWYRQSLGQGLEFLIYFQGNSAPDKSGLPSDRFSAERTGGSVSTLTIQRTQQEDSAVYLCASSFTDRDHEQYFGPGTRLTVT.

This chain joins TRBV5-1 and TRBJ2-7, with D perhaps assigned TRBD1 or TRBD2 (6 bases each). Germline lookup yields CDR1 SGHRS and CDR2 YFSETQ. This CDR3 contains 15 residues. Deletions cut 6 bases from V and 2 bases from J, with 18 bases between. Written as DNA, the CDR3 is TGCGCCAGCAACGGCCAGGGGCCGGGGGCCTACGAGCAGTACTTC. Translating gives CASNGQGPGAYEQYF.

This chain links TRBV4-1 with TRBJ1-1; 9 bases fit TRBD1. Trimming cost V 6 bases and J 4 bases; bases outside gene matches: 3. The CDR3 runs 13 residues. CDR1 and CDR2 (germline): MGHRA, YSYEKL. The CDR3 loop reads CASSHRGLTEAFF. The CDR3 region has the DNA TGCGCCAGCAGTCACAGGGGGCTCACTGAAGCTTTCTTT.

The chain uses TRBV7-9 and TRBJ2-3; TRBD2 matches at 10 bases. The length of the CDR3 is 15 residues. Germline V gene lookup returns CDR1 SEHNR and CDR2 FQNEAQ (reference sequence). The V segment lost 5 bases and the J segment 5 bases; nucleotides outside the gene matches: 7. In DNA, the CDR3 is TGTGCCAGCAGCCCTAGCGGGAGCGACGGAGATACGCAGTATTTT. It yields the protein CASSPSGSDGDTQYF.

V and J are TRBV7-8 and TRBJ2-7, with 9 bases aligning to TRBD1. The CDR3 has 14 residues. Germline V gene sequence: CDR1 SGHVS, CDR2 FQNEAQ. Trimming cost V 5 bases and J 3 bases; bases outside gene matches: 5. The CDR3 DNA reads as TGTGCCAGCAGCACAGGACAGGGGCTCTACGAGCAGTACTTC. It encodes CASSTGQGLYEQYF.

The V call is TRBV27, the J call TRBJ1-1; D unclear. Trimming left V 6 bases short and J 4 bases short, with 9 bases between. This CDR3 contains 12 residues. Germline V gives CDR1 MNHEY, CDR2 SMNVEV (reference sequence). CDR3 protein: CASRDRGTEAFF. CDR3 bases: TGTGCCAGCAGAGACCGGGGCACTGAAGCTTTCTTT.

This clone has a handful of counts. The J gene is TRBJ2-3, the V gene TRBV27; D tentatively reads TRBD1 or TRBD2 (5 bases each). CDR1 and CDR2 from the germline V gene are MNHEY and SMNVEV (reference sequence). V was cut by 5 bases and J by 10 bases, with 16 bases left in between. The CDR3 totals 13 residues. The CDR3 coding sequence is TGTGCCAGCAGTGGGGGTACGTGGGCGGCGCAGTATTTT. Translation: CASSGGTWAAQYF.

The gene calls are TRBV28 and TRBJ1-1; D gene ambiguous. The CDR3 covers 14 residues. Germline CDR1 reads MDHEN; CDR2 reads SYDVKM. The V end lost 6 bases, the J end lost 1 base, and 12 bases lay between the germline ends. The CDR3 region has the DNA TGTGCCAGCAGCCCCGGGAATACGAACACTGAAGCTTTCTTT. It specifies CASSPGNTNTEAFF.

This chain connects TRBV2 to TRBJ2-1; a possible D gene is TRBD2 (6 bases). V lost 4 bases, J lost 4 bases, and 11 bases lay in between. CDR1 is SNHLY and CDR2 is FYNNEI in the germline V gene. CDR3 length equals 14 residues. For the CDR3, the DNA is TGTGCCAGCAGTGGGACTAACCCTTACAATGAGCAGTTCTTC. This sequence encodes CASSGTNPYNEQFF.

This sequence joins TRBV2 and TRBJ1-5; D is possibly TRBD1 (6 bases). V dropped 6 bases and J dropped 8 bases, with 17 bases sitting between them. The CDR3 length is 14 residues. Germline V gives CDR1 SNHLY, CDR2 FYNNEI. DNA for the CDR3: TGTGCCAGCAGCGTACAGGGACGGGAAGAGCCCCAGCATTTT. It encodes CASSVQGREEPQHF.

This clone occurred a few times. The rearrangement joins TRBV30 to TRBJ2-3; no definite D call. V was clipped by 2 bases and J by 2 bases, with 8 bases between them. The germline V gene has CDR1 GTSNPN and CDR2 SVGIG (reference sequence). The CDR3 contains 13 residues. The CDR3 nucleotides read TGTGCCTGGAGTCCCACATACACAGATACGCAGTATTTT. This gives the protein CAWSPTYTDTQYF.

This sequence joins TRBV19 and TRBJ1-1; maybe TRBD1 (6 bases). With 3 bases removed from V and 7 bases from J, the gap between germline ends came to 15 bases. Germline V gene sequence: CDR1 LNHDA, CDR2 SQIVND (reference sequence). CDR3 length equals 14 residues. The CDR3: CASSMGLQGLEAFF. CDR3 nucleotides: TGTGCCAGTAGTATGGGGCTACAGGGACTTGAAGCTTTCTTT.

This clone was counted between two and nine times. The gene calls are TRBV7-8 and TRBJ2-7; D ambiguous. V was clipped by 3 bases and J by 5 bases, with 11 bases between them. Germline lookup yields CDR1 SGHVS and CDR2 FQNEAQ. This CDR3 comprises 13 residues. The CDR3 DNA reads TGTGCCAGCAGCTTTGAGGTTACGAACGAGCAGTACTTC. It codes for CASSFEVTNEQYF.

The rearrangement links TRBV28 to TRBJ2-2, with D possibly being TRBD1 or TRBD2 (5 bases each). The length of the CDR3 is 15 residues. Germline CDR1 reads MDHEN; CDR2 reads SYDVKM. V lost 4 bases, J lost 5 bases, and 14 bases lay in between. In nucleotides, the CDR3 is TGTGCCAGCAGTTCCAACCGTGGGGGTACCGGGGAGCTGTTTTTT. Translated: CASSSNRGGTGELFF.